This is a list of T cell receptor beta chains from one sample in a study of cytomegalovirus exposure and HLA in healthy donors. The repertoire was sequenced with immunoSEQ multiplex PCR; TCRdb's copy has only in-frame clones and lacks some. The sample includes over 200,000 clones, around 85% of them seen just once. What was sequenced was PBMCs. The receptor source for this set is a human donor in good health. Both conserved end residues are part of each CDR3. A D gene is named only where the DNA matches it firmly. Not all rows give a size; the values are once, few, many and, for expanded clones, a class.

j_gene | abundance | v_gene | d_gene | CDR3nt | CDR3aa
TRBJ2-7 | - | TRBV10-2 | TRBD1 | TGCGCCAGCACTAACAGGGGGACCTACGAGCAGTACTTC | CASTNRGTYEQYF
TRBJ2-3 | few | TRBV6-1 | - | TGTGCCAGCAGTGAAGAGGCCCGGGGTACGCAGTATTTT | CASSEEARGTQYF
TRBJ1-1 | few | TRBV5-1 | TRBD1 | TGCGCCAGCACCGAGACAGGGGCTGAAGCTTTCTTT | CASTETGAEAFF
TRBJ2-1 | - | TRBV5-4 | - | TGTGCCAGCAGCTTGAACAGCGGGTTTGAGCAGTTCTTC | CASSLNSGFEQFF
TRBJ2-3 | few | TRBV6-1 | - | TGTGCCAGCTCAAAGGACTTCCCTCTCACAGATACGCAGTATTTT | CASSKDFPLTDTQYF
TRBJ2-3 | - | TRBV29-1 | - | TGCAGCGTTGGGCAGGGGAACACAGATACGCAGTATTTT | CSVGQGNTDTQYF
TRBJ2-2 | - | TRBV7-9 | - | TGTGCCAGCAGCAACCGTAGCGGCCTAACGAACACCGGGGAGCTGTTTTTT | CASSNRSGLTNTGELFF
TRBJ2-7 | - | TRBV11-3 | - | TGTGCCAGCAGCATTGGGAAACCGGGACTCGCGGGCTACGAGCAGTACTTC | CASSIGKPGLAGYEQYF
TRBJ2-7 | - | TRBV11-2 | - | TGTGCCAGCAGCTTCCCCCGGGACTCCTACGAGCAGTACTTC | CASSFPRDSYEQYF
TRBJ1-4 | once | TRBV9 | - | TGTGCCAGCAGCTCGGGAGGATGGGATGAAAAACTGTTTTTT | CASSSGGWDEKLFF
TRBJ1-5 | - | TRBV5-1 | - | TGCGCCAGCAGCTTGTCAGGTCCTCAGCCCCAGCATTTT | CASSLSGPQPQHF
TRBJ1-1 | - | TRBV27 | - | TGTGCCAGCAGTCGAGGTCCTATCGGGGGCACTGAAGCTTTCTTT | CASSRGPIGGTEAFF
TRBJ1-2 | - | TRBV21-1 | - | TGTGCCACCTCCATTGGGCGGCAGGGGTTACAAGGCTACACCTTC | CATSIGRQGLQGYTF
TRBJ2-2 | - | TRBV15 | - | TGTGCCACCAGCAGATCGAGGACCGGGGAGCTGTTTTTT | CATSRSRTGELFF
TRBJ2-1 | - | TRBV7-7 | TRBD2 | TGTGCTAGCAGCTTAGCGGGAGGACGGAATGAGCAGTTCTTC | CASSLAGGRNEQFF
TRBJ1-3 | - | TRBV7-9 | - | TGTGCCAGCAGCTTTCGAGGACGGGAGAACCCCATATATTTT | CASSFRGRENPIYF
TRBJ2-5 | once | TRBV19 | TRBD1 | TGTGCCAGTAGTATAGTGTCAGGGGGTCGAGAAGAGACCCAGTACTTC | CASSIVSGGREETQYF
TRBJ2-2 | - | TRBV29-1 | TRBD2 | TGCAGCGTTGTGCGGCTAGCGGGTAGCGGGGAGCTGTTTTTT | CSVVRLAGSGELFF
TRBJ2-7 | - | TRBV27 | - | TGTGCCAGCAGCCTAAGACCGGGACAAACCTCTAAATTTTTCTACGAGCAGTACTTC | CASSLRPGQTSKFFYEQYF
TRBJ1-1 | few | TRBV7-3 | - | TGTGCCAGCAGCTTAACCCAGGGAGGGACTGAAGCTTTCTTT | CASSLTQGGTEAFF
TRBJ2-7 | few | TRBV5-1 | - | TGCGCCAGCAGCGGGAGGCCGAACTCCTACGAGCAGTACTTC | CASSGRPNSYEQYF
TRBJ2-1 | - | TRBV28 | - | TGTGCCACGTATTCGGGGAATGAGCAGTTCTTC | CATYSGNEQFF
TRBJ2-4 | - | TRBV5-4 | - | TGTGCCAGCAGCCCATCAACCCCTACGATTCAGTACTTC | CASSPSTPTIQYF
TRBJ1-1 | - | TRBV10-3 | - | TGTGCCATAGGGGTCGGTGTGGAGGGAGTGAACACTGAAGCTTTCTTT | CAIGVGVEGVNTEAFF
TRBJ1-2 | - | TRBV6-1 | - | TGTGCCAGCAGTGAATCAGGTTATGGCTACACCTTC | CASSESGYGYTF
TRBJ2-7 | - | TRBV28 | - | TGTGCCAGCCAGACCCCGGACAAGAGCTCCTACGAGCAGTACTTC | CASQTPDKSSYEQYF
TRBJ2-7 | - | TRBV6-5 | - | TGTGCCAGCAGTTATGGCCTAGGCTACGAGCAGTACTTC | CASSYGLGYEQYF
TRBJ1-1 | - | TRBV19 | TRBD1 | TGTGCCAGTACCCAAAGGAGGACAGGAGACATGAACACTGAAGCTTTCTTT | CASTQRRTGDMNTEAFF
TRBJ2-5 | - | TRBV12-5 | TRBD2 | TGTGCTAGTGGACCGGGACTAGCGGTCCAAGAGACCCAGTACTTC | CASGPGLAVQETQYF
TRBJ2-7 | - | TRBV6-5 | TRBD2 | TGTGCCAGCAGTTACCCGACTAGCGGGAAGGCTGAGCAGTACTTC | CASSYPTSGKAEQYF
TRBJ2-5 | - | TRBV7-9 | - | TGTGCCAGCAGCTTCAGTGAGTTCAGGGCCCAAGAGACCCAGTACTTC | CASSFSEFRAQETQYF
TRBJ2-5 | - | TRBV2 | - | TGTGCCAGCAGTAGACAGCGGGTGCGGCAAGAGACCCAGTACTTC | CASSRQRVRQETQYF
TRBJ2-2 | - | TRBV2 | TRBD1 | TGTGCCAGCAGTGACGACAGGGTCGGGGAGCTGTTTTTT | CASSDDRVGELFF